This paragraph covers one TCR beta chain sequence. What it binds is unknown. The sample is drawn from a study of cytomegalovirus exposure and HLA in healthy donors. Per germline, CDR1 SNHLY and CDR2 FYNNEI. V dropped 6 bases and J dropped 5 bases, with 13 bases sitting between them. This CDR3 contains 13 residues. PCR used 60 Vbeta primers and 13 Jbeta primers. The data were produced by immunoSEQ multiplex PCR, yet TCRdb's version contains in-frame clones alone and is incomplete. The sample shows some 120,000 clones, roughly 80% of them seen only once. Study observations and caveats: The authors considered a cluster of highly shared sequence variants likely to be a sequencing artifact. The availability of immune exposure information extended only to CMV serostatus. The productive fraction for most TCR beta V segments was about 87% or about 30% in an earlier analysis.

The sequence derives from a man in his forties or fifties in good health and CMV-seronegative. The chain carries TRBV2 and TRBJ1-1; D not resolved. Sequencing was done on a sample of PBMCs. CDR3 coding DNA: TGTGCCAGCAGGCCTACCCCGAGGACTGAAGCTTTCTTT. Its translation: CASRPTPRTEAFF.